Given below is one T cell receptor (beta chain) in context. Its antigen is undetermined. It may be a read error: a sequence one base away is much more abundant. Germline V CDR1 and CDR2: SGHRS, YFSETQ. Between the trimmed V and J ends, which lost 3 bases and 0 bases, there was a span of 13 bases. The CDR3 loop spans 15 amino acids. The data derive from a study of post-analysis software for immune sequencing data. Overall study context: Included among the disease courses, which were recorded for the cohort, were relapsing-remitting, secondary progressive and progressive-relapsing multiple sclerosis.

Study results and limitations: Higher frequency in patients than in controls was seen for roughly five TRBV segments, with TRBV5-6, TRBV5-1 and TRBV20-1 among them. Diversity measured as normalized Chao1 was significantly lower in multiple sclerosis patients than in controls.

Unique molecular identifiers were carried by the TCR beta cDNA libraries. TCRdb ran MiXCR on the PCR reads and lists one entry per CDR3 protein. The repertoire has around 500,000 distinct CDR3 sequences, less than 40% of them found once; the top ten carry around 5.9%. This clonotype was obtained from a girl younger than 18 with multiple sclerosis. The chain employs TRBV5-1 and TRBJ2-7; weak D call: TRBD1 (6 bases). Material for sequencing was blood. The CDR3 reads CASSSEGGSSYEQYF. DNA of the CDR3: TGCGCCAGCAGCTCGGAAGGGGGAAGCTCCTACGAGCAGTACTTC.